A selection of T cell receptor beta chains follows, all from one sample in a study of type 1 regulatory T cells. TCRdb reprocessed the reads via MiXCR and lists one record per CDR3 protein. The table records fewer than 70,000 distinct CDR3 sequences, about three fifths of them present only once. These receptors' targets are unknown. The source material was cultured T cells, either the whole culture or a sorted T cell fraction (not recorded which). Receptor source: a human donor in good health. CDR3s include the opening cysteine and the closing phenylalanine or tryptophan. A clone size is listed for some rows: how often the clone was seen (once, few, many), or a class if it is expanded.

j_gene,v_gene,abundance,CDR3aa
TRBJ2-3,TRBV6-1,NA,CASSALAGGPGDTQYF
TRBJ2-2,TRBV28,NA,CASSLGQGALTGELFF
TRBJ2-1,TRBV7-3,NA,CASSLRLAANNEQFF
TRBJ2-3,TRBV3-1,NA,CASSQEGNTDTQYF
TRBJ2-3,TRBV29-1,NA,CSSLGSGVYTDTQYF
TRBJ2-2,TRBV10-2,NA,CASGVGVLTGELFF
TRBJ1-4,TRBV5-1,NA,CASSRTTTNEKLFF
TRBJ1-6,TRBV9,NA,CASSVEGQGRSPLHF
TRBJ2-2,TRBV5-4,NA,CASSRTGGGSRNTGELFF
TRBJ1-1,TRBV10-3,few,CATIGALNTEAFF
TRBJ2-2,TRBV4-3,NA,CASSQPGHHTGELFF
TRBJ2-1,TRBV11-2,once,CASSRTSGFNEQFF
TRBJ2-4,TRBV7-9,once,CASSPTGGAKNIQYF
TRBJ2-3,TRBV4-1,medium-sized,CASSTVPRQRERDTQYF
TRBJ2-5,TRBV7-2,NA,CASSHDGETQYF
TRBJ2-1,TRBV7-6,NA,CASSRGLGTEQFF
TRBJ1-6,TRBV20-1,many,CSAKWFGTATNSPLHF
TRBJ2-6,TRBV20-1,NA,CSARDFGQGTGANVLTF
TRBJ2-1,TRBV5-1,NA,CASSPGLFNEQFF
TRBJ2-2,TRBV19,NA,CASTWGITSGRDRGELFF
TRBJ2-3,TRBV7-6,NA,CASTGGADTQYF
TRBJ2-1,TRBV2,NA,CASSDLHLSGDYNEQFF
TRBJ2-5,TRBV12-3/TRBV12-4,NA,CASSLLAGAQETQYF
TRBJ2-3,TRBV27,NA,CASSQGLAGDTQYF
TRBJ2-1,TRBV5-1,many,CASSFLAGDNEQFF
TRBJ1-2,TRBV27,NA,CASRGGPNYGYTF
TRBJ1-2,TRBV7-9,NA,CASSLVNGYTF
TRBJ2-3,TRBV20-1,few,CSARPGTLPSTDTQYF
TRBJ2-5,TRBV11-2,NA,CASSPRLAYQETQYF
TRBJ2-1,TRBV12-3/TRBV12-4,NA,CASSPGGGLGVYEQFF
TRBJ2-5,TRBV7-8,NA,CASSQQGAGETQYF
TRBJ2-7,TRBV15,NA,CATSRDQGGPYEQYF
TRBJ1-1,TRBV3-1,NA,CASSPKQGLGAFF
TRBJ2-5,TRBV7-2,NA,CVSSLVSSETQYF
TRBJ2-7,TRBV5-4,NA,CASSSGAAGAEQYF
TRBJ2-3,TRBV19,NA,CASSIPTDTQYF
TRBJ1-5,TRBV20-1,once,CSAIEGQRINQPQHF
TRBJ2-7,TRBV9,medium-sized,CASSVQSGSNYEQYF
TRBJ2-2,TRBV9,NA,CASSEIQGYNTGELFF
TRBJ2-2,TRBV7-9,NA,CASSSPSVRGGANTGELFF
TRBJ2-5,TRBV7-3,NA,CASSSTPFGGKETQYF